This entry lists 17 T cell receptor beta chains sequenced from one sample in a study of spatial heterogeneity in lung cancer. Noted time point: sample taken at primary tumor resection. TCRdb re-called the 5' RACE reads with MiXCR, one entry per CDR3 protein. The top ten hold around 24% of the sample, which has approximately 7,700 distinct CDR3 sequences, 9.7% seen once. The sample here was normal lung tissue next to the tumor, taken at surgery. The receptor set was obtained from a male donor with early-stage non-small cell lung cancer.

This clonotype was recorded at least ten times. This chain joins TRBV20-1 and TRBJ1-4; D perhaps matches TRBD1 (5 bases). This CDR3 comprises 13 residues. CDR1 and CDR2 (germline): DFQATT, SNEGSKA (reference sequence). The V end lost 3 bases, the J end lost 8 bases, and 13 bases lay between the germline ends. The CDR3 loop reads CSARGGLEEKLFF. The CDR3, as DNA: TGCAGTGCTAGGGGGGGATTGGAAGAAAAACTGTTTTTT.

Ten or more counts support this clonotype. The rearrangement links TRBV29-1 to TRBJ2-6, with 8 bases aligning to TRBD1. Germline CDR1 and CDR2: SQVTM and ANQGSEA. The V segment lost 2 bases and the J segment 0 bases; nucleotides outside the gene matches: 6. The CDR3 totals 17 residues. The CDR3 bases are TGCAGCGTTGAAATGGGACAGGAGAGCTCTGGGGCCAACGTCCTGACTTTC. This translates into CSVEMGQESSGANVLTF.

In this sample, this clonotype turned up many times. The chain couples TRBV7-8 to TRBJ2-3; 9 nucleotides line up with TRBD2. The CDR3 totals 16 residues. After removal of 5 bases from V and 6 bases from J, the junction contained 12 bases not matched to a gene. Germline loops: CDR1 SGHVS, CDR2 FQNEAQ. Here the CDR3 DNA reads TGTGCCAGCAGCCCCTGGGCGGGAGGGCCAACGGATACGCAGTATTTT. Translating gives CASSPWAGGPTDTQYF.

This clonotype was counted ten times or more. The CDR3 protein is CASSSGRELTDTQYF. The CDR3 nucleotides read TGTGCCAGCAGCTCCGGGAGGGAGTTAACAGATACGCAGTATTTT. The chain employs TRBV7-9 and TRBJ2-3, with TRBD2 matching over 8 bases. The CDR3 extends over 15 amino acids. Germline V gene lookup returns CDR1 SEHNR and CDR2 FQNEAQ (reference sequence). Losses at the gene ends were 4 bases for V and 3 bases for J; bases not matched to a gene: 6.

This clonotype has ten or more counts. V usage is TRBV6-1 and J usage is TRBJ2-5; a weak D match, TRBD2 (7 bases). From germline, CDR1 is MNHNS and CDR2 SASEGT. V lost 4 bases to trimming and J lost 5 bases, with 17 bases between them. The CDR3 has 15 amino acids. The CDR3 sequence is CASSGLTGGGETQYF. The CDR3 coding sequence is TGTGCCAGCAGTGGACTAACGGGGGGCGGTGAGACCCAGTACTTC.

This clonotype was seen at least ten times. The chain couples TRBV7-2 to TRBJ2-3; D is perhaps TRBD1 (6 bases). The germline gives CDR1 SGHTA, CDR2 FQGNSA. V was trimmed by 4 bases and J by 5 bases, leaving 16 bases between them. This CDR3 spans 15 amino acids. In nucleotides, the CDR3 is TGTGCCAGCAGCTCAGGGACACCTGCGAAAGATACGCAGTATTTT. The encoded protein is CASSSGTPAKDTQYF.

This clonotype was seen ten or more times. The chain employs TRBV28 and TRBJ2-5; 8 bases match TRBD1. Germline CDR1 reads MDHEN; CDR2 reads SYDVKM. CDR3 length: 16 amino acids. V shed 5 bases, J shed 2 bases, and the junction held 10 bases outside the gene matches. The CDR3 nucleotides are TGTGCCAGCAGTCCCAACAGGGGGGTGCGACAAGAGACCCAGTACTTC. It encodes CASSPNRGVRQETQYF. Looking up the rest from reference TRBV28 and TRBJ2-5 gives the full variable domain: DVKVTQSSRYLVKRTGEKVFLECVQDMDHENMFWYRQDPGLGLRLIYFSYDVKMKEKGDIPEGYSVSREKKERFSLILESASTNQTSMYLCASSPNRGVRQETQYFGPGTRLLVL.

Judged by abundance, this clonotype is medium-sized (0.01 to 0.1%). The CDR3 region is CASSDPLAGYEQYF. In DNA, the CDR3 is TGTGCCAGCAGTGATCCCCTAGCGGGATACGAGCAGTACTTC. The rearrangement joins TRBV25-1 to TRBJ2-7; 9 bases agree with TRBD2. The junction had 4 bases not matched to a gene; V was cut back by 3 bases and J by 4 bases. Germline V gene data show CDR1 as MGHDK and CDR2 as SYGVNS. The CDR3 totals 14 residues.

This clonotype was recorded many times. The J gene is TRBJ2-1, the V gene TRBV3-1; either TRBD1 or TRBD2 may supply D (5 bases each). Germline CDR1 reads LGHDT; CDR2 reads YNNKEL (reference sequence). CDR3 length: 18 amino acids. The germline V and J ends were trimmed by 0 bases and 2 bases, with 17 bases remaining between them. CDR3 protein: CASSQERFYGATYNEQFF. In nucleotides, the CDR3 is TGTGCCAGCAGCCAAGAGCGTTTCTACGGGGCTACCTACAATGAGCAGTTCTTC.

This clonotype has ten or more counts. This sequence joins TRBV4-1 and TRBJ1-2; tentative D call: TRBD1 (6 bases). The CDR3 is made up of 15 amino acids. V was clipped by 2 bases and J by 10 bases, with 20 bases between them. The germline gives CDR1 MGHRA, CDR2 YSYEKL. In nucleotides, the CDR3 is TGCGCCAGCAGCCAACAGGGGTCATACCCGCCGGACTACACCTTC. This translates into CASSQQGSYPPDYTF.

The gene calls are TRBV20-1 and TRBJ2-7, with 7 nucleotides matching TRBD1. Germline CDR1 and CDR2: DFQATT and SNEGSKA (reference sequence). The CDR3 has 12 residues. The trim removed 7 bases at V and 1 base at J, leaving 4 bases unmatched. CDR3 bases: TGCAGTGGATACAGGGGATCCTACGAGCAGTACTTC. As protein: CSGYRGSYEQYF.

This clonotype was detected many times. The chain is built from TRBV30 and TRBJ2-7; tentative D call: TRBD2 (6 bases). V was clipped by 0 bases and J by 3 bases, with 9 bases between them. From germline, CDR1 is GTSNPN and CDR2 SVGIG (reference sequence). The CDR3 length is 13 residues. The CDR3 spells CAWSVNGGYEQYF. The CDR3 nucleotides read TGTGCCTGGAGTGTAAACGGGGGCTACGAGCAGTACTTC.

Details on this clonotype: This may arise from a read error, as a much more abundant clone is one base away. This chain joins TRBV3-1 and TRBJ2-1; D is unresolved. In germline, CDR1 is LGHDT, CDR2 YNNKEL (reference sequence). This CDR3 has 14 amino acids. Trimming shortened V by 2 bases and J by 6 bases, and 11 bases separated the two germline ends. Written as DNA, the CDR3 is TGTGCCAGCAGCCAAATGGCCCAAGTCAATGAGCAGTTCTTC. Its protein product is CASSQMAQVNEQFF.

This clonotype was seen many times. The V and J genes are TRBV4-1 and TRBJ2-5; D may be TRBD1 (6 bases). The CDR3 consists of 15 residues. The germline V gene encodes CDR1 MGHRA and CDR2 YSYEKL. V was clipped by 1 base and J by 2 bases, with 11 bases between them. CDR3 loop: CASSQGGQSQETQYF. CDR3 sequence (DNA): TGCGCCAGCAGCCAAGGAGGACAGAGTCAAGAGACCCAGTACTTC.

DNA for the CDR3: TGTGCCAGCGGTAAAACAGGGGCAGGCAATCAGCCCCAGCATTTT. It specifies CASGKTGAGNQPQHF. The genes are TRBV6-5 and TRBJ1-5, with 7 bases that match TRBD1. This CDR3 has 15 amino acids. The trim removed 8 bases at V and 2 bases at J, leaving 9 bases unmatched. Germline CDR1 reads MNHEY; CDR2 reads SVGAGI.

This clonotype was counted at least ten times. This chain joins TRBV5-1 and TRBJ2-1; 8 positions agree with TRBD2. Germline V gene sequence: CDR1 SGHRS, CDR2 YFSETQ. The CDR3 totals 16 residues. The V segment lost 5 bases and the J segment 1 base; nucleotides outside the gene matches: 8. The CDR3 region is CASRKTSGVSYNEQFF. The CDR3 DNA reads TGCGCCAGCAGGAAAACTAGCGGAGTTTCCTACAATGAGCAGTTCTTC.

This clonotype is termed medium-sized. V and J are TRBV4-3 and TRBJ2-2; possible D gene TRBD1, 5 bases. The length of the CDR3 is 18 residues. The germline V and J ends were trimmed by 4 bases and 4 bases, with 22 bases remaining between them. Germline V CDR1 and CDR2: LGHNA, YSLEER. CDR3 loop: CASSRHFTGAGLTGELFF. For the CDR3, the DNA is TGCGCCAGCAGCCGCCACTTTACCGGCGCAGGGCTCACCGGGGAGCTGTTTTTT.